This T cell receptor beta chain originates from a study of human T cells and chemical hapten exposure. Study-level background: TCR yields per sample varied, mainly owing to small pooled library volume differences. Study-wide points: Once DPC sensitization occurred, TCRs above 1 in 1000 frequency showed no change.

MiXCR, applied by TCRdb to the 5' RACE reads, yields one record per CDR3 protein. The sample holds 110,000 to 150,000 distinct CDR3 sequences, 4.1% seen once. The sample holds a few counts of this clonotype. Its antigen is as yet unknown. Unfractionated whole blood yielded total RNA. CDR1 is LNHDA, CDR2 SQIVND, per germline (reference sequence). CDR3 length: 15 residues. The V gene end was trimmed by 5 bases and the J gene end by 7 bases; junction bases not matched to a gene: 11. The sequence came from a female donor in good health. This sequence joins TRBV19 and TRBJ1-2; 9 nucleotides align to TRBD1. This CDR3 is CASSDPGQGLSGYTF. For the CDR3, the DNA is TGTGCCAGTAGTGACCCGGGACAGGGACTGAGTGGCTACACCTTC. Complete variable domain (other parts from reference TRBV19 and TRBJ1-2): DGGITQSPKYLFRKEGQNVTLSCEQNLNHDAMYWYRQDPGQGLRLIYYSQIVNDFQKGDIAEGYSVSREKKESFPLTVTSAQKNPTAFYLCASSDPGQGLSGYTFGSGTRLTVV.